This paragraph reports one TCR beta chain. The antigen is not known. A second PCR of roughly 7 to 11 cycles used a sample-barcoded 5' primer and a J-beta primer mix. Every cDNA molecule carried a tag from a template-switch adaptor bearing 12 random nucleotides. TCRdb re-analysed the 5' RACE reads in MiXCR, keeping a single row per CDR3 protein. The data contain 780,000 or so distinct CDR3 sequences, approximately 25% of them seen just once; the ten biggest clones take up approximately 4%. This record belongs to a study of blood T cells in healthy people across ages. The authors isolated at least 6 million PBMCs per sample. General observations from the study: Aged donors had fewer naive CD4+ cells and lower diversity than long-lived donors. Naive T cell percentage by flow cytometry tracked strongly with beta diversity.

CDR3 size: 16 residues. Trimming pared 0 bases from V and 5 bases from J, leaving 16 bases between. Looked up from germline, CDR1 is MDHEN and CDR2 is SYDVKM. The same data also contributed to another study, on T cells of mothers and their children.

The material sequenced was blood. The chain carries TRBV28 and TRBJ2-5, with D possibly matching TRBD2 (7 bases). The TCR sequence derives from a boy aged 5 to 17 in good health. The CDR3 coding sequence is TGTGCCAGCAGTTTATGGACGGGGGGCCAAATTGAGACCCAGTACTTC. Protein product: CASSLWTGGQIETQYF.